Shown below are 23 T cell receptor beta chains from a single sample sequenced in a study of cytotoxic CD8 clonotypes in ibrutinib-treated CLL. Only in-frame clones appear in the TCRdb table, and some are missing; sequencing was by immunoSEQ multiplex PCR. Of 130,000 or so clones listed, approximately 81% are singletons. This sample comprised PBMCs, obtained after 24 months of ibrutinib treatment. These receptors were collected from a human donor with chronic lymphocytic leukemia.

The CDR3 sequence: CASSQTGGRSEQYF. CDR3 nucleotides: TGTGCCAGCAGTCAGACAGGGGGCCGGAGCGAGCAGTACTTC. The V call is TRBV6-5, the J call TRBJ2-7; 10 bases are shared with TRBD1. The V gene's germline CDR1 is MNHEY and CDR2 SVGAGI. The CDR3 covers 14 residues. Trimming cost V 5 bases and J 6 bases; bases outside gene matches: 7.

The genes are TRBV27 and TRBJ1-2; weak D call: TRBD1 (5 bases). Trimming pared 3 bases from V and 3 bases from J, leaving 11 bases between. This CDR3 spans 14 amino acids. Germline V lookup: CDR1 MNHEY, CDR2 SMNVEV (reference sequence). The CDR3 bases are TGTGCCAGCAGTTTTGTCGACAGAGACTATGGCTACACCTTC. As protein: CASSFVDRDYGYTF.

A few counts support this clone. V and J are TRBV7-9 and TRBJ1-2, with no clear D. The CDR3 has 15 amino acids. Between the trimmed V and J ends, which lost 4 bases and 4 bases, there was a span of 16 bases. CDR1 is SEHNR, CDR2 FQNEAQ, per germline (reference sequence). CDR3: CASSYGTLPRYGYTF. Here the CDR3 DNA reads TGTGCCAGCAGCTATGGTACCCTGCCGCGCTATGGCTACACCTTC.

The J gene is TRBJ2-5, the V gene TRBV18; 8 bases are shared with TRBD1. J was trimmed by 5 bases and V by 5 bases; bases with no gene match: 10. From germline, CDR1 is KGHSH and CDR2 LQKENI. The CDR3 spans 15 residues. DNA of the CDR3: TGTGCCAGCTCAAGAAACAGGGGGACGGGGGAGACCCAGTACTTC. This codes for CASSRNRGTGETQYF.

V is TRBV19 and J is TRBJ1-3, with D perhaps TRBD1 (5 bases). This CDR3 has 13 amino acids. V lost 7 bases to trimming and J lost 2 bases, with 9 bases between them. Per the germline V gene, CDR1 is LNHDA and CDR2 is SQIVND (reference sequence). CDR3 protein: CASITGAGNTIYF. Here the CDR3 DNA reads TGTGCCAGTATCACGGGGGCTGGAAACACCATATATTTT.

The genes are TRBV7-8 and TRBJ1-2, with 10 nucleotides matching TRBD1. CDR3 length: 14 residues. The V and J ends lost 4 bases and 10 bases, in that order; junction bases with no gene match: 9. Per the germline V gene, CDR1 is SGHVS and CDR2 is FQNEAQ. CDR3 in amino acids: CASSSRTGGLLYTF. The CDR3 DNA reads TGTGCCAGCAGCTCTCGGACAGGGGGTCTTCTCTACACCTTC. Complete variable domain (other parts from reference TRBV7-8 and TRBJ1-2): GAGVSQSPRYKVAKRGQDVALRCDPISGHVSLFWYQQALGQGPEFLTYFQNEAQLDKSGLPSDRFFAERPEGSVSTLKIQRTQQEDSAVYLCASSSRTGGLLYTFGSGTRLTVV.

The chain joins TRBV4-1 to TRBJ1-6; the D gene is possibly TRBD1 (5 bases). Trimming left V 0 bases short and J 6 bases short, with 12 bases between. The germline V gene encodes CDR1 MGHRA and CDR2 YSYEKL. CDR3 length: 16 residues. CDR3 DNA sequence: TGCGCCAGCAGCCAAGAGGACGGGCAGGGTAATTCACCCCTCCACTTT. It translates to CASSQEDGQGNSPLHF.

The rearrangement links TRBV10-3 to TRBJ2-7, with a weak D call TRBD1 (6 bases). Germline V gene sequence: CDR1 ENHRY, CDR2 SYGVKD. With 1 base removed from V and 2 bases from J, the gap between germline ends came to 12 bases. The CDR3 consists of 15 residues. CDR3 amino acids: CAISEYGRGTYEQYF. The CDR3, as DNA: TGTGCCATCAGTGAGTACGGCAGGGGAACCTACGAGCAGTACTTC.

The chain is built from TRBV6-5 and TRBJ2-7; 8 bases fit TRBD1. This CDR3 has 14 residues. V was pared by 2 bases and J by 5 bases, with 5 bases of the junction left unmatched. CDR1 is MNHEY, CDR2 SVGAGI, per germline. CDR3 sequence reads: CASSYGDRINEQYF. Here the CDR3 DNA reads TGTGCCAGCAGTTACGGGGACAGGATCAACGAGCAGTACTTC.

This rearrangement joins TRBV5-5 to TRBJ2-5; a possible D gene is TRBD2 (6 bases). CDR1 and CDR2 from the germline V gene are SGHKS and YYEKEE (reference sequence). V lost 4 bases and J lost 1, with 17 bases in between. This CDR3 has 16 amino acids. The CDR3 is CASSPLGGVPQETQYF. CDR3 DNA: TGTGCCAGCAGCCCCCTAGGAGGGGTGCCCCAAGAGACCCAGTACTTC.

As to this clone: Germline is not matched at one junction end, which may reflect a read error. The chain couples TRBV19 to TRBJ1-4; D call uncertain. This CDR3 contains 11 residues. CDR1 is LNHDA, CDR2 SQIVND, per germline (reference sequence). The CDR3: CASSIGSLVSF. The CDR3 bases are TGTGCCAGTAGTATTGGCAGTCTGGTGTCTTTT.

This clone was seen once. This chain connects TRBV18 to TRBJ2-3; D is uncertain. V lost 2 bases and J lost 2, with 2 bases in between. Germline assignment: CDR1 KGHSH and CDR2 LQKENI. This CDR3 contains 12 residues. The CDR3 loop is CASSPDTDTQYF. The CDR3 nucleotides read TGTGCCAGCTCACCAGACACAGATACGCAGTATTTT.

This clone appeared a few times. The chain uses TRBV10-1 and TRBJ2-1, with D unresolved. There are 14 residues in the CDR3. V lost 5 bases and J lost 6, with 14 bases in between. Germline CDR1 and CDR2: WNHNN and SYGVQD (reference sequence). The CDR3 coding sequence is TGCGCCAGCAGTACCCCGGACCGCCTCAATGAGCAGTTCTTC. The encoded protein is CASSTPDRLNEQFF.

This chain connects TRBV5-1 to TRBJ2-1; 7 bases align to TRBD1. This CDR3 has 13 amino acids. The germline gives CDR1 SGHRS, CDR2 YFSETQ. The J segment lost 8 bases and the V segment lost 4 bases, leaving 6 bases of the junction unmatched. The CDR3 sequence is CASSRGLRDEQFF. DNA for the CDR3: TGCGCCAGCAGCAGGGGGCTTCGGGATGAGCAGTTCTTC. Based on the CDR3 plus reference TRBV5-1 and TRBJ2-1, the full variable domain is KAGVTQTPRYLIKTRGQQVTLSCSPISGHRSVSWYQQTPGQGLQFLFEYFSETQRNKGNFPGRFSGRQFSNSRSEMNVSTLELGDSALYLCASSRGLRDEQFFGPGTRLTVL.

The chain couples TRBV5-6 to TRBJ1-4; weak D call: TRBD1 (5 bases). The V end lost 6 bases, the J end lost 5 bases, and 17 bases lay between the germline ends. This CDR3 is 15 amino acids long. Germline CDR1 is SGHDT and CDR2 is YYEEEE. In DNA, the CDR3 is TGTGCCAGCACAGGGCAAAGGGTATCGAATGAAAAACTGTTTTTT. Amino acids: CASTGQRVSNEKLFF. The full variable domain, in which reference TRBV5-6 and TRBJ1-4 provide the parts outside the CDR3, is DAGVTQSPTHLIKTRGQQVTLRCSPKSGHDTVSWYQQALGQGPQFIFQYYEEEERQRGNFPDRFSGHQFPNYSSELNVNALLLGDSALYLCASTGQRVSNEKLFFGSGTQLSVL.

V and J are TRBV7-8 and TRBJ2-7; D not certain. Germline-derived CDR1 and CDR2 are SGHVS and FQNEAQ. Trimming left V 5 bases short and J 3 bases short, with 14 bases between. The CDR3 totals 14 residues. CDR3 loop: CASSPPGHFYEQYF. The CDR3 DNA is TGTGCCAGCAGCCCCCCCGGGCATTTCTACGAGCAGTACTTC.

This clone was seen once. V is TRBV30 and J is TRBJ2-7; no reliable D call. The V gene's germline CDR1 is GTSNPN and CDR2 SVGIG (reference sequence). The CDR3 contains 13 residues. V was clipped by 3 bases and J by 2 bases, with 11 bases between them. CDR3 amino acids: CAWRAGPTYEQYF. Written as DNA, the CDR3 is TGTGCCTGGAGAGCAGGACCGACCTACGAGCAGTACTTC. The whole variable domain, filled in from reference TRBV30 and TRBJ2-7, reads SQTIHQWPATLVQPVGSPLSLECTVEGTSNPNLYWYRQAAGRGLQLLFYSVGIGQISSEVPQNLSASRPQDRQFILSSKKLLLSDSGFYLCAWRAGPTYEQYFGPGTRLTVT.

The J gene is TRBJ1-1, the V gene TRBV7-2; the D is unclear. The V and J ends lost 0 bases and 8 bases respectively, with 16 bases between them. In germline, CDR1 is SGHTA, CDR2 FQGNSA. The CDR3 loop spans 15 amino acids. The CDR3 spells CASSLAVGPSLEAFF. For the CDR3, the DNA is TGTGCCAGCAGCTTAGCCGTGGGTCCTTCGTTAGAAGCTTTCTTT.

This clone was counted once. This rearrangement joins TRBV30 to TRBJ2-3; D is possibly TRBD1 (5 bases). Germline V CDR1 and CDR2: GTSNPN, SVGIG (reference sequence). Trimming pared 5 bases from V and 0 bases from J, leaving 12 bases between. The CDR3 is 14 amino acids. Here the CDR3 DNA reads TGTGCCTGGGAGGAGACAGTTAGCACAGATACGCAGTATTTT. The encoded protein is CAWEETVSTDTQYF.

This clone was counted a few times. The V call is TRBV11-2, the J call TRBJ2-7; maybe TRBD1 (6 bases). The CDR3 runs 14 residues. CDR1 and CDR2 from the germline V gene are SGHAT and FQNNGV. Deletions cut 5 bases from V and 4 bases from J, with 15 bases between. This CDR3 is CASSVDRISYEQYF. CDR3 DNA: TGTGCCAGCAGCGTCGACAGGATATCGTACGAGCAGTACTTC. Combining the CDR3 with reference TRBV11-2 and TRBJ2-7 gives the whole variable domain EAGVAQSPRYKIIEKRQSVAFWCNPISGHATLYWYQQILGQGPKLLIQFQNNGVVDDSQLPKDRFSAERLKGVDSTLKIQPAKLEDSAVYLCASSVDRISYEQYFGPGTRLTVT.

This chain uses TRBV4-3 with TRBJ2-5, with 9 nucleotides matching TRBD2. The CDR3 consists of 17 residues. V shed 0 bases, J shed 2 bases, and the junction held 7 bases outside the gene matches. Germline V CDR1 and CDR2: LGHNA, YSLEER. The CDR3, as DNA: TGCGCCAGCAGCCAAGATCGGGGTAGCGGGGGACAAGAGACCCAGTACTTC. Its protein is CASSQDRGSGGQETQYF.

This chain links TRBV14 with TRBJ1-5, with D possibly being TRBD1 (6 bases). This CDR3 has 14 amino acids. V was pared by 3 bases and J by 3 bases, with 9 bases between. The germline CDR1 and CDR2 sequences are SGHDN and FVKESK. Here the CDR3 reads CASSQGGPNQPQHF. CDR3 nucleotide sequence: TGTGCCAGCAGCCAGGGGGGGCCCAATCAGCCCCAGCATTTT.

This clone has just one count. The chain has TRBV6-6 and TRBJ1-3; D unclear. This CDR3 has 12 amino acids. CDR1 is MNHNY, CDR2 SVGAGI, per germline (reference sequence). Trimming left V 4 bases short and J 4 bases short, with 5 bases between. The CDR3 protein is CASSFQGNTIYF. In nucleotides, the CDR3 is TGTGCCAGCAGTTTCCAGGGAAACACCATATATTTT.